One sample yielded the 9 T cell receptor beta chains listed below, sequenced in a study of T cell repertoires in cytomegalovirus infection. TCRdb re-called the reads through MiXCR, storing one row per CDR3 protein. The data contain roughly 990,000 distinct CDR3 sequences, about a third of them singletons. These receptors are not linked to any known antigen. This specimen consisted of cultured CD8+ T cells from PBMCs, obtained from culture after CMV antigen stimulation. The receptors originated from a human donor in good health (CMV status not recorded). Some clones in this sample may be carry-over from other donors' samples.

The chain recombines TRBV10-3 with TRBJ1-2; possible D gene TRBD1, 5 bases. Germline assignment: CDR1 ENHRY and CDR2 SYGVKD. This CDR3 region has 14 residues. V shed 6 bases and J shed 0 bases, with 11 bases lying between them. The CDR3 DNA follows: TGTGCCATCAGGGGAGGAGGGGCTAACTATGGCTACACCTTC. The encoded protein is CAIRGGGANYGYTF.

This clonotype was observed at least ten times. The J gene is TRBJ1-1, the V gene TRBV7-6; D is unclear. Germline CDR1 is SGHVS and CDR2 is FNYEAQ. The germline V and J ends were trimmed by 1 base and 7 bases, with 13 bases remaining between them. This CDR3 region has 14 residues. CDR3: CASSLDGSYIEAFF. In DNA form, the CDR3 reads TGTGCCAGCAGCTTAGACGGGTCGTACATTGAAGCTTTCTTT.

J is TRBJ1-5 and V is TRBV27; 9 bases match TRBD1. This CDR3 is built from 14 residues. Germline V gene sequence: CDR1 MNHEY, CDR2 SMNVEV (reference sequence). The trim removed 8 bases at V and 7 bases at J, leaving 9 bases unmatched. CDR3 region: CASAWGQGGQPQHF. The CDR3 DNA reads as TGTGCCAGCGCTTGGGGACAGGGAGGGCAGCCCCAGCATTTT.

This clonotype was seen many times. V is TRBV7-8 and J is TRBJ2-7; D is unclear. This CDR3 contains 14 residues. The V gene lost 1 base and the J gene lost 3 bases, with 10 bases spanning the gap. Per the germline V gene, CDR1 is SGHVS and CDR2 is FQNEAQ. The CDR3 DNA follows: TGTGCCAGCAGCTTAGGAGGAACGCTCTACGAGCAGTACTTC. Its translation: CASSLGGTLYEQYF.

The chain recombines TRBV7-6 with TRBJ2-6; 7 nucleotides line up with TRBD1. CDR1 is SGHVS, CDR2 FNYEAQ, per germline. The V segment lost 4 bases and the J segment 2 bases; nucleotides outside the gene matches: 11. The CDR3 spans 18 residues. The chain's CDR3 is CASSSRQGLIPGANVLTF. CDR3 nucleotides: TGTGCCAGCAGCTCACGACAGGGTCTGATTCCTGGGGCCAACGTCCTGACTTTC.

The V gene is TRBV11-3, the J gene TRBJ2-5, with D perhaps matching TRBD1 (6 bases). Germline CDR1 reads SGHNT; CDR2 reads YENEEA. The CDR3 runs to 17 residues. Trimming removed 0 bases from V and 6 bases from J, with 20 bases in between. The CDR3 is CASSLESRGTGTKTQYF. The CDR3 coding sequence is TGTGCCAGCAGCTTAGAATCAAGGGGGACCGGGACCAAGACCCAGTACTTC. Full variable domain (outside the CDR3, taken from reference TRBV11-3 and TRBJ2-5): EAGVVQSPRYKIIEKKQPVAFWCNPISGHNTLYWYLQNLGQGPELLIRYENEEAVDDSQLPKDRFSAERLKGVDSTLKIQPAELGDSAVYLCASSLESRGTGTKTQYFGPGTRLLVL.

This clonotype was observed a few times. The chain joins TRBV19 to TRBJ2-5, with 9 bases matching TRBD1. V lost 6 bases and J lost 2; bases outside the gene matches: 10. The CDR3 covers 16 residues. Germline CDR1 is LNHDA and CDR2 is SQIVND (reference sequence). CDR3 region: CASRSQGAVSQETQYF. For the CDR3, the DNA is TGTGCCAGTAGGTCACAGGGGGCTGTATCGCAAGAGACCCAGTACTTC.

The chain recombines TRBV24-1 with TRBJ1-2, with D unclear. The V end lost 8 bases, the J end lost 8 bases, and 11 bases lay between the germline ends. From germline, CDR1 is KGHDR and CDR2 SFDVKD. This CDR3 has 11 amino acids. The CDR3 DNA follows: TGTGCCACCAACGGTCCCCAGGGCTACACCTTC. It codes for CATNGPQGYTF.

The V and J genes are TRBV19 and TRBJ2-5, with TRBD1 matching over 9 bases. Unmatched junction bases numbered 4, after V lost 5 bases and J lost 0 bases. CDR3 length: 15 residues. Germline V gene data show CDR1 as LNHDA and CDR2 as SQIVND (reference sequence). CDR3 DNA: TGTGCCAGTAGTTTTTGGACAGGGGACCAAGAGACCCAGTACTTC. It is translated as CASSFWTGDQETQYF. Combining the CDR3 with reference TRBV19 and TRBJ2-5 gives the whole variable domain DGGITQSPKYLFRKEGQNVTLSCEQNLNHDAMYWYRQDPGQGLRLIYYSQIVNDFQKGDIAEGYSVSREKKESFPLTVTSAQKNPTAFYLCASSFWTGDQETQYFGPGTRLLVL.